This T cell receptor (beta chain) stems from a study of cytomegalovirus exposure and HLA in healthy donors. Background on the study: The same platform as the roughly 630 first-cohort repertoires was used for the 95 to 150 validation repertoires, a later analysis reported.

The CDR3 totals 17 residues. Germline V lookup: CDR1 LGHNA, CDR2 YNFKEQ. Trimming pared 1 base from V and 6 bases from J, leaving 18 bases between. Study results and limitations: The majority of TCR sequences were rare, yet some public TCRs appeared in many donors.

Points on this clone: The antigen remains unidentified.

The donors were part of the validation cohort of 120 subjects. That cohort was separate from the first cohort, which comprised 666 subjects. Using immunoSEQ multiplex PCR, the repertoire was profiled, and TCRdb retains in-frame clones only, with some absent. The sample consists of roughly 50,000 clones, about 88% of them appearing once. V usage is TRBV4-2 and J usage is TRBJ1-4, with D tentatively TRBD1 (6 bases). Material for sequencing was PBMCs. This receptor was obtained from a man between 18 and 35 years old in good health and CMV-seronegative. Here the CDR3 DNA reads TGTGCCAGCAGCCAAGTCGGAACAGGGATTGGTGATGAAAAACTGTTTTTT. Amino acid sequence: CASSQVGTGIGDEKLFF.